This T cell receptor beta chain came from a study of blood T cell repertoires in COVID-19. Study information: The study drew acute and convalescent COVID-19 samples from the United States, Italy and Spain. T cells, B-cell-depleted T cells, or PBMCs provided the cDNA or gDNA that served as material.

This clone was counted only a few times. In the original processing: Reference gene primers were amplified, and this amplification served to estimate nucleated cell counts. Sequenced by immunoSEQ multiplex PCR; TCRdb stores in-frame clones only, minus some. That table is the source of V, J and clone size, and D and trimming were worked out from the DNA. The sample has some 260,000 clones, 60% to 75% seen once. The germline CDR1 and CDR2 sequences are MNHEY and SVGAGI. V was pared by 5 bases and J by 4 bases, with 4 bases of the junction left unmatched. CDR3 length: 15 residues. The chain combines TRBV6-5 with TRBJ2-6; 8 nucleotides align to TRBD1. The sample consisted of peripheral blood. This clonotype originated in a woman aged 80 or over with acute or convalescent COVID-19. The CDR3 DNA sequence: TGTGCCAGCAGTCAGACAGGGGTAGGGGCCAACGTCCTGACTTTC. The encoded protein is CASSQTGVGANVLTF.